The 27 T cell receptor beta chains listed next were all sequenced from one sample in a study of blood T cell repertoires in COVID-19. Produced via immunoSEQ multiplex PCR; TCRdb's table is partial and in-frame only. The sample gives about 120,000 clones, around four fifths of which show up once; 2% to 2.5% is in the top ten. Sequencing input: peripheral blood. The receptors derive from a man between 25 and 39 years old with acute or convalescent COVID-19.

V and J are TRBV30 and TRBJ1-1; D ambiguous. This CDR3 has 12 amino acids. Germline V CDR1 and CDR2: GTSNPN, SVGIG (reference sequence). Trimming stripped 3 bases from V and 0 bases from J, with 5 bases between. The CDR3, as DNA: TGTGCCTGGAGATCTATGAACACTGAAGCTTTCTTT. It codes for CAWRSMNTEAFF.

The V and J genes are TRBV3-1 (or the pseudogene TRBV3-2) and TRBJ2-2, with D possibly being TRBD1 (6 bases). The V gene's germline CDR1 is LGHDT and CDR2 YNNKEL (reference sequence). Deletions cut 5 bases from V and 6 bases from J, with 16 bases between. The CDR3 consists of 15 residues. This CDR3 is CASSLITGKAGELFF. The CDR3 DNA follows: TGTGCCAGCAGCTTGATTACAGGGAAGGCCGGGGAGCTGTTTTTT.

The chain recombines TRBV7-8 with TRBJ1-1; D not resolved. CDR1 SGHVS and CDR2 FQNEAQ come from the germline V gene. Trimming took off 5 bases at V and 4 bases at J, with 17 bases between the two ends. This CDR3 has 15 amino acids. Written as DNA, the CDR3 is TGTGCCAGCAGCCCCGTCCGCGGGCCGACCACTGAAGCTTTCTTT. Translation gives CASSPVRGPTTEAFF.

V and J are TRBV2 and TRBJ2-1; the match to TRBD2 covers 13 bases. The CDR3 is made up of 15 amino acids. Germline values: CDR1 SNHLY, CDR2 FYNNEI. Trimming removed 6 bases from V and 5 bases from J; junction bases left unmatched: 4. CDR3 region: CASSTTSGGHNEQFF. The CDR3 bases are TGTGCCAGCAGCACGACTAGCGGGGGGCACAATGAGCAGTTCTTC.

This sequence joins TRBV15 and TRBJ1-2, with 10 bases aligning to TRBD1. There are 15 residues in the CDR3. The V and J ends lost 1 base and 6 bases, in that order; junction bases with no gene match: 5. CDR1 and CDR2 (germline): LNHNV, YYDKDF (reference sequence). CDR3: CATSRGTGQGNGYTF. CDR3 in DNA: TGTGCCACCAGCAGAGGCACGGGACAGGGGAATGGCTACACCTTC.

The chain recombines TRBV11-2 with TRBJ2-7; 11 positions match TRBD1. Per the germline V gene, CDR1 is SGHAT and CDR2 is FQNNGV. The CDR3 is 15 amino acids. The CDR3 reads CASRLEGTGGARLDV. In DNA form, the CDR3 reads TGTGCCAGCAGGTTAGAAGGGACAGGGGGGGCCCGTTTGGACGTC.

This clone showed up just once. The V gene is TRBV2, the J gene TRBJ2-5; 9 nucleotides match TRBD1. Losses at the gene ends were 5 bases for V and 5 bases for J; bases not matched to a gene: 9. There are 15 residues in the CDR3. The germline V gene has CDR1 SNHLY and CDR2 FYNNEI. CDR3 in DNA: TGTGCCAGCAGTATAAGGACAGGGGCGTCGGAGACCCAGTACTTC. Its protein product is CASSIRTGASETQYF.

V and J are TRBV7-3 and TRBJ2-5; 7 bases fit TRBD2. CDR1 and CDR2 (germline): SGHTA, FQGTGA. The CDR3 is 16 residues long. V lost 0 bases, J lost 5 bases, and 9 bases stayed unmatched. In nucleotides, the CDR3 is TGTGCCAGCAGCTTAACAGGACGCGGGGGAAGGGAGACCCAGTACTTC. Its translation is CASSLTGRGGRETQYF.

The gene calls are TRBV9 and TRBJ1-1; 7 bases fit TRBD1. The CDR3 is 14 residues long. With V trimmed by 4 bases and J by 0 bases, 3 bases remained unmatched. Germline V gene sequence: CDR1 SGDLS, CDR2 YYNGEE. The CDR3 coding sequence is TGTGCCAGCAGCCGAGGGACAGTGAACACTGAAGCTTTCTTT. Amino acids: CASSRGTVNTEAFF.

The chain combines TRBV11-2 with TRBJ2-1; 7 bases match TRBD2. Trimming cost V 3 bases and J 6 bases; bases outside gene matches: 14. The CDR3 totals 17 residues. Germline values: CDR1 SGHAT, CDR2 FQNNGV. The CDR3 coding sequence is TGTGCCAGCAGCTTCTCCCAAGGGGCGGGGAGGGTCAATGAGCAGTTCTTC. Its translation is CASSFSQGAGRVNEQFF.

The rearrangement uses TRBV7-9 and TRBJ2-2, with a weak D call TRBD1 (5 bases). The length of the CDR3 is 15 residues. Looked up from germline, CDR1 is SEHNR and CDR2 is FQNEAQ (reference sequence). Trimming removed 4 bases from V and 7 bases from J, with 16 bases in between. The DNA of the CDR3 is TGTGCCAGCAGCTCAGGGTCCCTTCTAGGCGGGGAGCTGTTTTTT. It codes for CASSSGSLLGGELFF.

This chain connects TRBV6-6 to TRBJ2-2; 8 bases are a match to TRBD2. V was clipped by 5 bases and J by 7 bases; unmatched bases: 9. This CDR3 comprises 15 residues. Germline CDR1 MNHNY, CDR2 SVGAGI (reference sequence). The CDR3 protein is CASSTGGGMIGELFF. The CDR3 DNA is TGTGCCAGCAGTACGGGGGGGGGCATGATCGGGGAGCTGTTTTTT.

The chain couples TRBV2 to TRBJ1-3; TRBD1 aligns across 7 bases. The V gene end was trimmed by 6 bases and the J gene end by 0 bases; junction bases not matched to a gene: 5. The germline CDR1 and CDR2 sequences are SNHLY and FYNNEI. This CDR3 contains 15 residues. CDR3 loop: CASSAGQYSGNTIYF. Written as DNA, the CDR3 is TGTGCCAGCAGCGCGGGACAGTACTCTGGAAACACCATATATTTT.

The J gene is TRBJ1-1, the V gene TRBV11-2; 9 nucleotides match TRBD1. This CDR3 has 14 amino acids. Germline CDR1 is SGHAT and CDR2 is FQNNGV. Losses at the gene ends were 1 base for V and 11 bases for J; bases not matched to a gene: 8. The CDR3 region is CASSLGSDRGEAFF. The CDR3 region has the DNA TGTGCCAGCAGCTTAGGATCGGACAGGGGTGAGGCTTTCTTT.

The genes are TRBV5-6 and TRBJ2-1, with 7 nucleotides matching TRBD2. The ends lost 4 bases at V and 3 bases at J; junction bases unmatched: 4. The CDR3 sequence is 14 residues long. From germline, CDR1 is SGHDT and CDR2 YYEEEE. CDR3 coding DNA: TGTGCCAGCAGCCTTCCGGGGGGCTACAATGAGCAGTTCTTC. It yields the protein CASSLPGGYNEQFF.

The chain employs TRBV6-6 and TRBJ2-5; D remains ambiguous. Trimming took off 7 bases at V and 2 bases at J, with 8 bases between the two ends. The CDR3 consists of 12 residues. Per the germline V gene, CDR1 is MNHNY and CDR2 is SVGAGI (reference sequence). CDR3 DNA sequence: TGTGCCAGCACCTGGAGTCAAGAGACCCAGTACTTC. It specifies CASTWSQETQYF.

The chain is built from TRBV28 and TRBJ2-1, with no clear D. The V gene's germline CDR1 is MDHEN and CDR2 SYDVKM. Trimming took off 4 bases at V and 6 bases at J, with 7 bases between the two ends. This CDR3 has 12 amino acids. The CDR3 region is CASSWLSNEQFF. Written as DNA, the CDR3 is TGTGCCAGCAGTTGGCTCTCCAATGAGCAGTTCTTC.

The chain is built from TRBV19 and TRBJ2-3, with 7 bases matching TRBD2. Germline CDR1 and CDR2: LNHDA and SQIVND (reference sequence). V lost 3 bases to trimming and J lost 1 base; unmatched junction nucleotides: 1. The CDR3 has 14 amino acids. CDR3: CASSISGGTDTQYF. The CDR3 coding sequence is TGTGCCAGTAGTATCAGCGGGGGCACAGATACGCAGTATTTT.

J is TRBJ1-1 and V is TRBV27; weak D call: TRBD1 (5 bases). The V and J ends lost 4 bases and 1 base respectively, with 7 bases between them. CDR1 MNHEY and CDR2 SMNVEV come from the germline V gene (reference sequence). This CDR3 contains 13 residues. CDR3 DNA: TGTGCCAGCAGTTGGGGGGAGAACACTGAAGCTTTCTTT. It is translated as CASSWGENTEAFF.

The chain is built from TRBV27 and TRBJ1-5; D gene ambiguous. Trimming shortened V by 0 bases and J by 5 bases, and 5 bases separated the two germline ends. The CDR3 loop spans 13 amino acids. Germline V CDR1 and CDR2: MNHEY, SMNVEV (reference sequence). The CDR3: CASSLSSDQPQHF. Written as DNA, the CDR3 is TGTGCCAGCAGTTTATCCTCCGATCAGCCCCAGCATTTT.

The chain employs TRBV5-3 and TRBJ2-5; TRBD1 matches at 7 bases. TRBV5-3 is filed as an ORF, its function uncertain. The length of the CDR3 is 15 residues. The junction had 5 bases not matched to a gene; V was cut back by 0 bases and J by 3 bases. CDR3 sequence reads: CARSLEGAVEETQYF. The CDR3 DNA reads as TGTGCCAGAAGCTTGGAGGGGGCAGTGGAAGAGACCCAGTACTTC.

The chain has TRBV19 and TRBJ2-7; D is undetermined. V shed 5 bases and J shed 2 bases, with 10 bases lying between them. This CDR3 spans 13 amino acids. CDR1 is LNHDA and CDR2 is SQIVND in the germline V gene (reference sequence). This CDR3 is CASSAQVTYEQYF. The CDR3 nucleotides read TGTGCCAGTAGTGCCCAGGTGACCTACGAGCAGTACTTC.

The chain recombines TRBV5-1 with TRBJ2-5; 7 bases align to TRBD2. Germline V gene data show CDR1 as SGHRS and CDR2 as YFSETQ. This CDR3 contains 12 residues. Trimming cost V 6 bases and J 5 bases; bases outside gene matches: 4. CDR3: CASTWGGETQYF. CDR3 nucleotides: TGCGCCAGCACCTGGGGGGGGGAGACCCAGTACTTC.

The sample holds one count of this clone. The chain recombines TRBV15 with TRBJ1-1; 8 bases line up with TRBD1. The CDR3 is 18 residues long. CDR1 is LNHNV, CDR2 YYDKDF, per germline (reference sequence). Unmatched junction bases numbered 13, after V lost 1 base and J lost 3 bases. The CDR3 protein is CATSRGFGAGGSDTEAFF. In nucleotides, the CDR3 is TGTGCCACCAGCAGAGGGTTTGGGGCAGGGGGCTCGGACACTGAAGCTTTCTTT. The full variable domain, completed using reference TRBV15 and TRBJ1-1, is DAMVIQNPRYQVTQFGKPVTLSCSQTLNHNVMYWYQQKSSQAPKLLFHYYDKDFNNEADTPDNFQSRRPNTSFCFLDIRSPGLGDTAMYLCATSRGFGAGGSDTEAFFGQGTRLTVV.

The CDR3: CASSLSAGGYNEQFF. As DNA, the CDR3 is TGTGCCAGCAGCCTCTCTGCGGGGGGCTACAATGAGCAGTTCTTC. The chain couples TRBV7-3 to TRBJ2-1; 8 bases fit TRBD2. The germline CDR1 and CDR2 sequences are SGHTA and FQGTGA. The CDR3 totals 15 residues. J was trimmed by 3 bases and V by 5 bases; bases with no gene match: 6.

This chain joins TRBV19 and TRBJ1-1, with TRBD1 matching over 7 bases. Germline trimming cut 7 bases from V and 2 bases from J; bases unmatched to any gene: 10. The CDR3 has 15 amino acids. Germline V gene sequence: CDR1 LNHDA, CDR2 SQIVND (reference sequence). The CDR3 here is CASTMGTEVNTEAFF. Written as DNA, the CDR3 is TGTGCCAGTACAATGGGGACAGAAGTAAACACTGAAGCTTTCTTT. Full variable domain (outside the CDR3, taken from reference TRBV19 and TRBJ1-1): DGGITQSPKYLFRKEGQNVTLSCEQNLNHDAMYWYRQDPGQGLRLIYYSQIVNDFQKGDIAEGYSVSREKKESFPLTVTSAQKNPTAFYLCASTMGTEVNTEAFFGQGTRLTVV.

The chain couples TRBV13 to TRBJ2-5; 7 bases are a match to TRBD1. V was pared by 3 bases and J by 2 bases, with 3 bases of the junction left unmatched. The CDR3 has 14 amino acids. Germline CDR1 is PRHDT and CDR2 is FYEKMQ (reference sequence). Written as DNA, the CDR3 is TGTGCCAGCAGCTTCGACAGGGATCAAGAGACCCAGTACTTC. Its protein is CASSFDRDQETQYF.